Below are 6 T cell receptor beta chains sequenced from a single sample in a study of neurological immune-mediated disorders. A single record per CDR3 protein comes from TCRdb applying MiXCR to the 5' RACE reads. Found here are tens of thousands of distinct CDR3 sequences, under 9.5% of them singletons; the top ten hold 4.4%. Sequencing was carried out using PBMCs. Source of these receptors: a woman in her thirties or forties in good health.

This clonotype was observed many times. The genes are TRBV12-3 or TRBV12-4 and TRBJ1-1; no definite D call. Deletions cut 7 bases from V and 7 bases from J, with 13 bases between. The CDR3 contains 12 residues. Here the CDR3 DNA reads TGTGCCAGCACCTCGGACGTATATGAAGCTTTCTTT. Residues: CASTSDVYEAFF.

This clonotype occurred many times. The chain is built from TRBV7-9 and TRBJ1-2; D gene unclear. This CDR3 spans 13 amino acids. Germline V gene data show CDR1 as SEHNR and CDR2 as FQNEAQ (reference sequence). Between the trimmed V and J ends, which lost 5 bases and 4 bases, there was a span of 11 bases. CDR3 region: CASSPPVGYGYTF. The CDR3 region has the DNA TGTGCCAGCAGCCCCCCAGTAGGCTATGGCTACACCTTC.

Worth noting for this clonotype: Because the CDR3's place on the DNA is in doubt, the DNA is left out and the CDR3 is given as listed by TCRdb. The J gene is TRBJ2-1, the V gene TRBV20-1; whether TRBD2, the table's D call, matches the DNA was not checked. The CDR3 comprises 16 residues, both ends counted. Germline CDR1 is DFQATT and CDR2 is SNEGSKA (reference sequence). The CDR3 reads CCASSPRRALYNEQFF.

This clonotype was found many times. This chain joins TRBV28 and TRBJ1-5; the D is unclear. Trimming removed 7 bases at V and 11 bases at J, with 18 bases between. The CDR3 has 13 amino acids. The germline V gene encodes CDR1 MDHEN and CDR2 SYDVKM. CDR3 sequence reads: CASIKTRERAQHF. CDR3 sequence (DNA): TGTGCCAGCATTAAGACAAGGGAGAGGGCCCAGCATTTT.

This clonotype was counted at least ten times. The CDR3 is CSATSGQNEKLFF. Here the CDR3 DNA reads TGCAGTGCTACCTCGGGACAGAATGAAAAACTGTTTTTT. This chain uses TRBV20-1 with TRBJ1-4; 7 bases fit TRBD1. The CDR3 extends over 13 amino acids. Per the germline V gene, CDR1 is DFQATT and CDR2 is SNEGSKA (reference sequence). J lost 5 bases, V lost 4 bases, and 4 bases had no gene match.

This clonotype was counted at least ten times. The chain employs TRBV7-6 and TRBJ1-1; D is perhaps TRBD1 (6 bases). The germline CDR1 and CDR2 sequences are SGHVS and FNYEAQ. V was pared by 1 base and J by 5 bases, with 11 bases between. This CDR3 has 14 residues. Here the CDR3 reads CASSLEGGETEAFF. CDR3 sequence (DNA): TGTGCCAGCAGCTTAGAGGGGGGAGAGACTGAAGCTTTCTTT.